Listed below are T cell receptor beta chains from one sample, sequenced in a study of graft-versus-host responses after intestinal transplantation. Produced via immunoSEQ multiplex PCR; TCRdb's table is partial and in-frame only. Of 20,000 to 30,000 clones in the sample, 40% were seen once. Sequencing used alloreactive CD4+ T cells from a mixed lymphocyte reaction culture, obtained before intestinal transplant. The source is a human patient who received an intestinal transplant. Each CDR3 is given with its conserved first and last residue. The D gene is left open where the match is weak. Clone size appears in some rows only: once, few, many, or a class for an expanded clone.

clone size	D gene	V gene	J gene	CDR3 protein	CDR3 DNA
few	NA	TRBV10-3	TRBJ2-1	CAISERLGSNEQFF	TGTGCCATCTCTGAGCGACTAGGGTCCAATGAGCAGTTCTTC
NA	TRBD1	TRBV6-5	TRBJ1-2	CASSYVGQGYGYTF	TGTGCCAGCAGTTACGTGGGACAGGGCTATGGCTACACCTTC
NA	NA	TRBV5-4	TRBJ2-1	CASSLTSSSYNEQFF	TGTGCCAGCAGCTTGACTAGCAGCTCCTACAATGAGCAGTTCTTC
NA	NA	TRBV6-5	TRBJ1-2	CASSSSRTNYGYTF	TGTGCCAGCAGTTCCTCCAGGACTAACTATGGCTACACCTTC
few	NA	TRBV30	TRBJ2-4	CAWSGRQGLAKNIQYF	TGTGCCTGGAGTGGCCGACAGGGACTAGCCAAAAACATTCAGTACTTC
NA	NA	TRBV7-2	TRBJ2-7	CASSLAFKQYF	TGTGCCAGCAGCTTAGCATTTAAGCAGTACTTC
medium-sized	TRBD1	TRBV6-1	TRBJ2-7	CASSVADRVGYEQYF	TGTGCCAGCAGTGTCGCCGACAGGGTCGGCTACGAGCAGTACTTC
few	NA	TRBV6-6	TRBJ2-7	CASSYGQVRSYEQYF	TGTGCCAGCAGTTACGGTCAGGTTCGCTCCTACGAGCAGTACTTC
once	NA	TRBV11-3	TRBJ1-6	CASSFSRGPSPLHF	TGTGCCAGCAGCTTTTCCAGGGGCCCTTCGCCCCTCCACTTT
NA	NA	TRBV7-8	TRBJ2-1	CASSSVNRGLYNEQFF	TGTGCCAGCAGCTCGGTGAACAGGGGACTCTACAATGAGCAGTTCTTC
once	NA	TRBV7-6	TRBJ2-3	CASSLGVRVTDTQYF	TGTGCCAGCAGCTTAGGAGTGCGGGTCACAGATACGCAGTATTTT
NA	TRBD1	TRBV5-4	TRBJ1-6	CASSLGAQTGYNSPLHF	TGTGCCAGCAGCTTGGGGGCGCAGACAGGGTATAATTCACCCCTCCACTTT
few	NA	TRBV6-5	TRBJ2-7	CASSYSGSYEQYF	TGTGCCAGCAGTTATTCAGGCTCCTACGAGCAGTACTTC
NA	TRBD2	TRBV7-9	TRBJ2-5	CASSLALISGRSQETQYF	TGTGCCAGCAGCTTAGCCCTAATTAGCGGGAGGTCGCAAGAGACCCAGTACTTC
NA	TRBD2	TRBV25-1	TRBJ2-5	CASAKPGLLKETQYF	TGTGCCAGCGCGAAACCGGGACTACTTAAAGAGACCCAGTACTTC
NA	NA	TRBV25-1	TRBJ2-5	CASSEMRGPQETQYF	TGTGCCAGCAGTGAAATGCGGGGACCACAAGAGACCCAGTACTTC
NA	NA	TRBV19	TRBJ1-1	CASSIGRIMNTEAFF	TGCGCCAGTAGTATTGGGAGGATCATGAACACTGAAGCTTTCTTT
medium-sized	TRBD1	TRBV6-5	TRBJ1-1	CASRRPTGLGTEAFF	TGTGCCAGCAGACGACCGACAGGGTTAGGAACTGAAGCTTTCTTT
NA	NA	TRBV4-3	TRBJ2-1	CASSQEHRQFTNEQFF	TGCGCCAGCAGCCAAGAGCACAGGCAATTTACCAATGAGCAGTTCTTC
few	TRBD1	TRBV4-2	TRBJ2-3	CASSHRTGGGTDTQYF	TGTGCCAGCAGCCACAGAACAGGGGGCGGCACAGATACGCAGTATTTT
NA	NA	TRBV18	TRBJ2-3	CASSPTPRTKNTDTQYF	TGTGCCAGCTCACCCACCCCCCGGACTAAAAACACAGATACGCAGTATTTT
NA	NA	TRBV11-3	TRBJ1-1	CASSLIAGTEAFF	TGTGCCAGCAGCTTAATCGCCGGTACTGAAGCTTTCTTT
NA	TRBD2	TRBV7-3	TRBJ2-3	CASSQILAGGPDTQYF	TGTGCCAGCAGCCAAATACTAGCGGGGGGACCAGATACGCAGTATTTT
NA	NA	TRBV2	TRBJ1-5	CASSDDTDQPQHF	TGTGCCAGCAGTGATGACACTGATCAGCCCCAGCATTTT
NA	NA	TRBV2	TRBJ1-2	CASSATDIYGYTF	TGTGCCAGCAGTGCGACGGACATCTATGGCTACACCTTC
few	NA	TRBV5-1	TRBJ1-3	CASSLMYSSSGNTIYF	TGCGCCAGCAGCTTGATGTACAGCAGCTCTGGAAACACCATATATTTT
NA	NA	TRBV27	TRBJ1-4	CASSLNGAGEEKLFF	TGTGCCAGCAGTTTAAACGGCGCCGGGGAGGAAAAACTGTTTTTT
few	NA	TRBV5-6	TRBJ1-2	CASSLVAYGYTF	TGTGCCAGCAGCTTGGTGGCATATGGCTACACCTTC
NA	TRBD2	TRBV5-1	TRBJ2-7	CASSPSGRLSEQYF	TGCGCCAGCAGCCCTAGCGGGAGATTGTCCGAGCAGTACTTC
NA	NA	TRBV6-5	TRBJ2-7	CASSAPGGPYEQYF	TGTGCCAGCAGTGCCCCGGGGGGCCCGTACGAGCAGTACTTC
medium-sized	NA	TRBV19	TRBJ1-5	CASSFLNQPQHF	TGTGCCAGTAGTTTCTTGAATCAGCCCCAGCATTTT
few	TRBD1	TRBV5-1	TRBJ1-5	CASSLEPGGSQPQHF	TGCGCCAGCAGCTTGGAGCCAGGGGGATCTCAGCCCCAGCATTTT
few	NA	TRBV28	TRBJ1-5	CASTWGVLNQPQHF	TGTGCCAGCACTTGGGGGGTTTTAAATCAGCCCCAGCATTTT
NA	NA	TRBV2	TRBJ2-1	CASRATAYNEQFF	TGTGCCAGCAGAGCGACAGCCTACAATGAGCAGTTCTTC
few	NA	TRBV6-6	TRBJ1-5	CASSSEAGNQPQHF	TGTGCCAGCAGCTCCGAGGCAGGGAATCAGCCCCAGCATTTT
few	TRBD2	TRBV5-4	TRBJ2-1	CASSLGPGGFEQFF	TGTGCCAGCAGCTTGGGTCCGGGAGGATTTGAGCAGTTCTTC
NA	NA	TRBV6-1	TRBJ1-6	CASRLSGNNSPLHF	TGTGCCAGCAGACTGTCGGGTAATAATTCACCCCTCCACTTT
few	NA	TRBV9	TRBJ1-6	CASSPRGYSSSSPLHF	TGTGCCAGCAGCCCGAGGGGGTACAGTTCCAGTTCACCCCTCCACTTT
NA	TRBD2	TRBV30	TRBJ2-2	CAWSRLAGFAGELFF	TGTGCCTGGAGTAGGCTAGCGGGATTCGCCGGGGAGCTGTTTTTT
NA	NA	TRBV30	TRBJ1-1	CAWSVPGTAFF	TGTGCCTGGAGTGTACCAGGAACGGCTTTCTTT
few	NA	TRBV18	TRBJ1-6	CASSSWDTSSSYNSPLHF	TGTGCCAGCTCATCATGGGACACTTCGAGCTCCTATAATTCACCCCTCCACTTT
NA	NA	TRBV5-1	TRBJ2-2	CASSLAGTGELFF	TGCGCCAGCAGCTTGGCAGGGACCGGGGAGCTGTTTTTT
NA	NA	TRBV6-4	TRBJ2-1	CASSDSGGNEQFF	TGTGCCAGCAGTGACTCAGGGGGCAATGAGCAGTTCTTC
NA	NA	TRBV7-3	TRBJ2-5	CASSLSGIQETQYF	TGTGCCAGCAGCCTCTCCGGGATCCAAGAGACCCAGTACTTC
few	TRBD1	TRBV10-2	TRBJ1-3	CASSESGGTNSGNTIYF	TGCGCCAGCAGTGAGTCAGGGGGCACGAACTCTGGAAACACCATATATTTT
few	TRBD2	TRBV27	TRBJ2-7	CASAKAGATYEQYF	TGTGCCAGCGCAAAAGCGGGAGCAACCTACGAGCAGTACTTC
NA	TRBD1	TRBV10-2	TRBJ1-1	CASRGTGRSEAFF	TGCGCCAGCAGAGGGACAGGGCGCTCTGAGGCTTTCTTT
NA	TRBD2	TRBV7-9	TRBJ2-1	CASSLAFTSGGWQFF	TGTGCCAGCAGCTTAGCGTTTACTAGCGGGGGGTGGCAGTTCTTC
NA	TRBD1	TRBV19	TRBJ1-2	CASSQTGTGDGYTF	TGTGCCAGTAGTCAAACCGGGACAGGAGATGGCTACACCTTC
NA	TRBD1	TRBV7-2	TRBJ2-2	CASSPSAGGLGELFF	TGTGCCAGCAGCCCTAGCGCAGGGGGCCTCGGGGAGCTGTTTTTT
NA	NA	TRBV4-2	TRBJ2-1	CASSRTGFLATDYNEQFF	TGTGCCAGCAGCCGTACAGGGTTTCTCGCCACTGATTACAATGAGCAGTTCTTC
few	NA	TRBV7-9	TRBJ2-3	CASSLYGGGTDTQYF	TGTGCCAGCAGCTTATATGGCGGGGGCACAGATACGCAGTATTTT
few	TRBD2	TRBV10-3	TRBJ2-1	CAISLSGGVGEQFF	TGTGCCATCAGCCTTAGCGGGGGAGTAGGTGAGCAGTTCTTC
NA	TRBD2	TRBV11-3	TRBJ2-7	CASSPEAGGPREQYF	TGTGCCAGCAGCCCCGAAGCGGGGGGGCCGAGAGAGCAGTACTTC
NA	TRBD2	TRBV28	TRBJ2-1	CASTEGLAYNEQFF	TGTGCCAGCACCGAAGGACTAGCCTACAATGAGCAGTTCTTC